This passage covers 16 T cell receptor beta chains from one sample sequenced in a study of regulatory T cells in long-lasting Graves disease. The time point denotes: newly diagnosed GD, antithyroid drugs for less than 3 months. PBMCs provided the RNA from which the TCR library was made. CDR3 regions were amplified by Arm-PCR using iRepertoire HTBI primers to build TCR beta libraries. TCRdb re-called the multiplex PCR reads with MiXCR, one entry per CDR3 protein. The repertoire consists of 450,000 to 650,000 distinct CDR3 sequences, with roughly 16% occurring once and the leading ten covering 20% to 25%. These records were also assigned to another study, of T cells in Graves' hyperthyroidism and ophthalmopathy.

The sequences come from peripheral blood mononuclear cells (PBMCs), collected at new diagnosis, from a patient treated with antithyroid drugs. The origin of the receptors is a woman aged 35 to 60 with Graves disease.

This clonotype was observed many times. It is unclear where the CDR3 begins or ends on the DNA, so no DNA is shown, and the CDR3 is as TCRdb lists it. The chain recombines TRBV2 with TRBJ2-3; the D call of TRBD1 is as the table states it, not checked on the DNA. From germline, CDR1 is SNHLY and CDR2 FYNNEI. Counting both end residues, the CDR3 totals 14 amino acids. The chain's CDR3 is CASKNRGTPVRSIF.

This clonotype was counted many times. The chain couples TRBV10-2 to TRBJ2-3; the D is unclear. V lost 8 bases and J lost 5, with 20 bases in between. There are 15 residues in the CDR3. Germline lookup yields CDR1 WSHSY and CDR2 SAAADI. The CDR3: CASHQALLEQDTQYF. The CDR3 bases are TGCGCCAGCCATCAGGCTTTACTGGAACAAGATACGCAGTATTTT.

There are a few counts of this clonotype. The chain recombines TRBV29-1 with TRBJ1-1, with D perhaps matching TRBD1 (5 bases). V was trimmed by 5 bases and J by 4 bases, leaving 14 bases between them. Germline V gene lookup returns CDR1 SQVTM and CDR2 ANQGSEA. The CDR3 extends over 13 amino acids. Here the CDR3 DNA reads TGCAGCGTTTTATTTTGGAGGGGCACTGAAGCTTTCTTT. This codes for CSVLFWRGTEAFF.

This clonotype was observed at least ten times. This rearrangement joins TRBV11-2 to TRBJ2-1, with 7 bases aligning to TRBD1. V was pared by 0 bases and J by 5 bases, with 7 bases of the junction left unmatched. This CDR3 contains 16 residues. Germline CDR1 and CDR2: SGHAT and FQNNGV. The CDR3 loop reads CASSLEYRDSNNEQFF. CDR3 DNA: TGTGCCAGCAGCTTAGAGTACCGGGACAGCAACAATGAGCAGTTCTTC. The full variable domain, with the rest looked up from reference TRBV11-2 and TRBJ2-1, is EAGVAQSPRYKIIEKRQSVAFWCNPISGHATLYWYQQILGQGPKLLIQFQNNGVVDDSQLPKDRFSAERLKGVDSTLKIQPAKLEDSAVYLCASSLEYRDSNNEQFFGPGTRLTVL.

This clonotype was seen many times. V gene TRBV27 combines with J gene TRBJ1-6; D is possibly TRBD1 (6 bases). V was shortened by 3 bases and J by 5 bases, with 17 bases between the two germline ends. Germline V gene lookup returns CDR1 MNHEY and CDR2 SMNVEV (reference sequence). The CDR3 is made up of 17 amino acids. CDR3 sequence reads: CASSFLEVPGDNSPLHF. The CDR3, as DNA: TGTGCCAGCAGTTTCTTGGAAGTCCCAGGGGATAATTCACCCCTCCACTTT.

This clonotype has only a few counts. The chain joins TRBV3-1 to TRBJ2-5; no clear D gene. The V end lost 1 base, the J end lost 0 bases, and 9 bases lay between the germline ends. Germline V gene lookup returns CDR1 LGHDT and CDR2 YNNKEL (reference sequence). This CDR3 has 15 amino acids. Here the CDR3 reads CASSQGVANQETQYF. CDR3 DNA: TGTGCCAGCAGCCAAGGGGTAGCAAACCAAGAGACCCAGTACTTC.

The genes are TRBV7-9 and TRBJ1-5; 8 bases are shared with TRBD1. The germline CDR1 and CDR2 sequences are SEHNR and FQNEAQ (reference sequence). The CDR3 contains 15 residues. The V and J ends lost 1 base and 5 bases, in that order; junction bases with no gene match: 4. Here the CDR3 reads CASSLGGQAYQPQHF. CDR3 in DNA: TGTGCCAGCAGCTTAGGGGGACAGGCATATCAGCCCCAGCATTTT.

This clonotype was recorded many times. The gene calls are TRBV11-3 and TRBJ2-3; a possible D gene is TRBD1 (6 bases). Germline V gene lookup returns CDR1 SGHNT and CDR2 YENEEA. There are 15 residues in the CDR3. The ends were cut back, 1 base at V and 3 bases at J, with 11 bases in the middle. The CDR3 DNA follows: TGTGCCAGCAGCTTAGTAGCTCAGGGGACAGATACGCAGTATTTT. Translation gives CASSLVAQGTDTQYF. The full variable domain, in which reference TRBV11-3 and TRBJ2-3 provide the parts outside the CDR3, is EAGVVQSPRYKIIEKKQPVAFWCNPISGHNTLYWYLQNLGQGPELLIRYENEEAVDDSQLPKDRFSAERLKGVDSTLKIQPAELGDSAVYLCASSLVAQGTDTQYFGPGTRLTVL.

The rearrangement links TRBV5-1 to TRBJ2-7; 9 bases line up with TRBD1. The CDR3 runs 14 residues. Germline assignment: CDR1 SGHRS and CDR2 YFSETQ. The J segment lost 5 bases and the V segment lost 4 bases, leaving 7 bases of the junction unmatched. Here the CDR3 DNA reads TGCGCCAGCAGCGCAGGGACAGGGTACGACGAGCAGTACTTC. It codes for CASSAGTGYDEQYF.

This clonotype came up many times. This chain connects TRBV12-3 or TRBV12-4 to TRBJ2-3; 10 nucleotides match TRBD2. The J call is uncertain, as TRBJ2-1 better fits the DNA end. The CDR3 is made up of 19 amino acids. This CDR3 reads CASSLRGGWLAGGRNEQFF. DNA for the CDR3: TGTGCCAGCAGTTTACGGGGGGGTTGGTTAGCGGGGGGCCGCAATGAGCAGTTCTTC.

The table lists this clonotype with many counts. This rearrangement joins TRBV6-5 to TRBJ2-7; D uncertain. Trimming pared 0 bases from V and 2 bases from J, leaving 11 bases between. CDR1 is MNHEY and CDR2 is SVGAGI in the germline V gene. CDR3 length: 15 amino acids. The CDR3 DNA follows: TGTGCCAGCAGTTACTCGGGCCGCAACCCCTACGAGCAGTACTTC. Amino acid sequence: CASSYSGRNPYEQYF.

The V and J genes are TRBV12-3 or TRBV12-4 and TRBJ2-6, with D possibly called TRBD1 or TRBD2 (5 bases each). This CDR3 comprises 16 residues. Trimming took 6 bases from V and 0 from J, leaving 12 bases between them. The CDR3 coding sequence is TGTGCCAGCAGGGGGGTTATCAGCTCTGGGGCCAACGTCCTGACTTTC. The encoded protein is CASRGVISSGANVLTF.

With respect to this clonotype: A single base separates this from a much larger clone, so it may be a read error. This CDR3 is missing its conserved last phenylalanine or tryptophan, likely due to a read error. The J gene is TRBJ2-6, the V gene TRBV5-1, with D perhaps matching TRBD2 (6 bases). V was cut by 0 bases and J by 4 bases, with 8 bases left in between. Germline V gene lookup returns CDR1 SGHRS and CDR2 YFSETQ. The CDR3 has 15 residues. The CDR3 loop reads CASSLGGTGANVLTL. CDR3 DNA: TGCGCCAGCAGCTTGGGCGGGACCGGGGCCAACGTCCTGACTCTC.

There are a few counts of this clonotype. The rearrangement joins TRBV3-1 to TRBJ2-2; D gene ambiguous. Germline-derived CDR1 and CDR2 are LGHDT and YNNKEL (reference sequence). V gave up 0 bases and J gave up 7 bases, with 3 bases separating them. The CDR3 sequence is 12 residues long. The CDR3 loop reads CASSQDFGELFF. CDR3 DNA: TGTGCCAGCAGCCAAGATTTCGGGGAGCTGTTTTTT.

The table lists this clonotype with many counts. J is TRBJ2-1 and V is TRBV7-3, with D perhaps TRBD1 (6 bases). From germline, CDR1 is SGHTA and CDR2 FQGTGA. The CDR3 is 14 amino acids. The germline V and J ends were trimmed by 4 bases and 4 bases, with 11 bases remaining between them. CDR3 nucleotide sequence: TGTGCCAGCAGCTCAGGGGCGGCATACAATGAGCAGTTCTTC. This encodes CASSSGAAYNEQFF.

CDR3 nucleotide sequence: TGTGCCAGCAGCAGCCCCAGAAAAACAGATACGCAGTATTTT. This sequence encodes CASSSPRKTDTQYF. The chain has TRBV11-2 and TRBJ2-3; D unclear. This CDR3 region has 14 residues. V was cut by 5 bases and J by 3 bases, with 12 bases left in between. Germline V gene sequence: CDR1 SGHAT, CDR2 FQNNGV.